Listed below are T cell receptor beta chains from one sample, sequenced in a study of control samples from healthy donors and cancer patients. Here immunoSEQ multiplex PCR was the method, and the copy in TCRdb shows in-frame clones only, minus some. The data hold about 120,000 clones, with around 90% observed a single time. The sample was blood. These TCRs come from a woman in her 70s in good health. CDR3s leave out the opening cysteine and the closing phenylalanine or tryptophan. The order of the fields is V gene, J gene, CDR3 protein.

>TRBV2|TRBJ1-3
ASSASSGNTIY
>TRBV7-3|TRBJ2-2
ASSAPGDGELF
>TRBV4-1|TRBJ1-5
ASSQDQRGIGGPQH
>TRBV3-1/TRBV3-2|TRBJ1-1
ASSAWNTEAF
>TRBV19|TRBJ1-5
AGGKGHQPQH
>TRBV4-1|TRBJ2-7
ASSHANPGQGAYEQY
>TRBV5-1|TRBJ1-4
ASSGQGAENEKLF
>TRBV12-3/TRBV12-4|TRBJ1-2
ASSPGDYGYT
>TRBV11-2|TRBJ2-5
ASSSDETQY
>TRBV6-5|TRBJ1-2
ASSSPGVHGYT
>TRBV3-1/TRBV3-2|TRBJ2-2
ASSQNVGGELF
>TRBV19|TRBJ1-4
ATRGQLATNEKLF
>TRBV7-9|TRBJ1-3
ASSPQGARNTIY
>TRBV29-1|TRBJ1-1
SVEETGNTEAF
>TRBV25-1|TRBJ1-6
ASSAGQGAMRTLH